A selection of T cell receptor beta chains follows, all from one sample in a study of blood T cell repertoires in COVID-19. Clones were read by immunoSEQ multiplex PCR, and TCRdb kept only the in-frame ones, dropping some. The table has a few hundred thousand clones, about 85% seen once. The sequencing input was peripheral blood. The receptors were sampled from a man aged 18 to 30 with active or convalescent COVID-19. Both conserved end residues are trimmed from each CDR3. The order of the fields is J gene, V gene, CDR3 protein.

TRBJ1-2 | TRBV7-3 | ASRDRTLGT
TRBJ2-5 | TRBV27 | ASSLAGGIETQY
TRBJ2-5 | TRBV24-1 | ATSGVGETQY
TRBJ1-1 | TRBV12-5 | ASGLGDTEAF
TRBJ2-7 | TRBV30 | AWSRPGSEQY
TRBJ1-1 | TRBV3-1/TRBV3-2 | ASSSQRQGANTEAF